This T cell receptor (beta chain) came from a study of response to subunit inactivated influenza vaccine. CDR1 and CDR2 (germline): LNHDA, SQIVND (reference sequence). The germline V and J ends were trimmed by 6 bases and 4 bases, with 19 bases remaining between them. The CDR3 has 15 residues. Via MiXCR, TCRdb re-called the RT-PCR reads, giving one row per CDR3 protein. The sample contains around 600,000 distinct CDR3 sequences, around 10% of which appear only once. The same specimen was also included in a second study, on T cells expressing NK-cell markers. From that paper: TCR beta cDNA was made by 5'RACE template switching with UMIs. Serological testing identified seven of the eight sequenced donors as HCMV-seropositive and one as seronegative. In a handful of donors, these clonotypes also led the CD3+CD56-NKG2C+ fraction. Whether the expanded NKG2C+ T cell clones recognized HCMV remained unclear.

This chain links TRBV19 with TRBJ2-7; no definite D call. The source of this sequence is a man between 50 and 59 years old who received an inactivated influenza vaccine. Sequencing used PBMCs from blood, obtained on the day of vaccination. The CDR3 loop reads CASSYGRQELYEQYF. The CDR3 DNA reads as TGTGCCAGTAGCTATGGACGTCAGGAATTATACGAGCAGTACTTC.